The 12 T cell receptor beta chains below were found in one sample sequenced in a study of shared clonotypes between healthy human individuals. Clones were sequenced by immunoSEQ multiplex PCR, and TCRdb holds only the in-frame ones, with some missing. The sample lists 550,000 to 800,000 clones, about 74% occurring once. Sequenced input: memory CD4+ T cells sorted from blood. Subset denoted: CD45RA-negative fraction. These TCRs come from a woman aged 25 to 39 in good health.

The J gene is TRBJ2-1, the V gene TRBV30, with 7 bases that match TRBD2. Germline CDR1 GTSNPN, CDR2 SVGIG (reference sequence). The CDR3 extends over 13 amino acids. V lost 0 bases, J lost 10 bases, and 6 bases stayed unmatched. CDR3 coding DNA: TGTGCCTGGAGTGTATTGGCTAGCGGAGAGCAGTTCTTC. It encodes CAWSVLASGEQFF.

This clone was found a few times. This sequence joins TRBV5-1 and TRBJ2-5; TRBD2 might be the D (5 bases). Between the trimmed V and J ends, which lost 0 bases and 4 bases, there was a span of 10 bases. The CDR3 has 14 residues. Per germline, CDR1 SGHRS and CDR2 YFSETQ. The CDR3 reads CASSLDREPETQYF. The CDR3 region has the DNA TGCGCCAGCAGCTTGGATCGGGAACCAGAGACCCAGTACTTC.

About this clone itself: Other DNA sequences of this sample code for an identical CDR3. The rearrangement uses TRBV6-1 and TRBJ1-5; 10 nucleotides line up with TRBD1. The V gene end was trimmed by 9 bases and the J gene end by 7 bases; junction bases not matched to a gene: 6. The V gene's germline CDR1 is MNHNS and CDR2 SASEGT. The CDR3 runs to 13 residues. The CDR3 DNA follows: TGTGCCAGTACCGGGACAGGGGACCAGCCCCAGCATTTT. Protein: CASTGTGDQPQHF.

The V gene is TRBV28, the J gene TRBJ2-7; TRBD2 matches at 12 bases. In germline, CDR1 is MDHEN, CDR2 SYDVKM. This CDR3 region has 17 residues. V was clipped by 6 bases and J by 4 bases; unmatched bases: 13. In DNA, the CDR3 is TGTGCCAGCAGCACTATCAGTCGGACTAGCGGGAAGTACGAGCAGTACTTC. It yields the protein CASSTISRTSGKYEQYF.

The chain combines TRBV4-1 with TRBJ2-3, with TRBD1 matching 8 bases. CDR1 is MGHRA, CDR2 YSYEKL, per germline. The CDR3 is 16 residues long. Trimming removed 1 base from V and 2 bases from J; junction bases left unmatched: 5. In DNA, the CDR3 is TGCGCCAGCAGCCAAGGACAGGGGCGATTCACAGATACGCAGTATTTT. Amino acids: CASSQGQGRFTDTQYF.

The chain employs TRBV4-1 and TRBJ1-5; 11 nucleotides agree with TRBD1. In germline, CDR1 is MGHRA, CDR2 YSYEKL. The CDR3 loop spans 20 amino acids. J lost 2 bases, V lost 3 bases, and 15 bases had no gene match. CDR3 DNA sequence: TGCGCCAGCAGCCAGACCCCCAGGACAGGGGGCTTGATTGGCAATCAGCCCCAGCATTTT. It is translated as CASSQTPRTGGLIGNQPQHF.

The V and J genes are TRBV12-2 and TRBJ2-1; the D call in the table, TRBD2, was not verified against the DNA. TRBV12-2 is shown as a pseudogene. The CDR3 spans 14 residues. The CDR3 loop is CASRMQGPGNEQFF. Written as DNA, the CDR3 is TGTGCAAGTCGCATGCAAGGTCCGGGGAATGAGCAGTTCTTC.

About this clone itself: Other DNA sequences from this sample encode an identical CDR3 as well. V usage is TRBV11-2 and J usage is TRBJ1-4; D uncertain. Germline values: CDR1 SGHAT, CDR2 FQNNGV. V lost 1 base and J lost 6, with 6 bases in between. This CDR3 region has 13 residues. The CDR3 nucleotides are TGTGCCAGCAGCTTAGGCGGGGATGAAAAACTGTTTTTT. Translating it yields CASSLGGDEKLFF.

In DNA, the CDR3 is TGTGCCTGGAGTGTGGGCAGACTGAACACTGAAGCTTTCTTT. This sequence encodes CAWSVGRLNTEAFF. The V and J genes are TRBV30 and TRBJ1-1; D is uncertain. Trimming stripped 0 bases from V and 0 bases from J, with 8 bases between. The CDR3 is 14 residues long. Germline CDR1 reads GTSNPN; CDR2 reads SVGIG (reference sequence). Full variable domain (rest looked up from reference TRBV30 and TRBJ1-1): SQTIHQWPATLVQPVGSPLSLECTVEGTSNPNLYWYRQAAGRGLQLLFYSVGIGQISSEVPQNLSASRPQDRQFILSSKKLLLSDSGFYLCAWSVGRLNTEAFFGQGTRLTVV.

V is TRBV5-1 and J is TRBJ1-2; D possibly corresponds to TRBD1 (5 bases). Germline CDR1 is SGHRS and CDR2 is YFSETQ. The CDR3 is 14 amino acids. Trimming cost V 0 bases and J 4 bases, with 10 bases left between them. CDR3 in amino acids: CASSLAQGPYGYTF. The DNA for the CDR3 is TGCGCCAGCAGCTTGGCGCAGGGCCCCTATGGCTACACCTTC.

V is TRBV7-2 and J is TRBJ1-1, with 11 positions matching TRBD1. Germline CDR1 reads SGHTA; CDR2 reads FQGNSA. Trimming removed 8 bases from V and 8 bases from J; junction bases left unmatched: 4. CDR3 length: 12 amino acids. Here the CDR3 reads CASGGQGAEAFF. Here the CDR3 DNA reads TGTGCCAGCGGTGGACAGGGGGCAGAAGCTTTCTTT. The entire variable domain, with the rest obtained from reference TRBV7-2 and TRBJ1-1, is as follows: GAGVSQSPSNKVTEKGKDVELRCDPISGHTALYWYRQSLGQGLEFLIYFQGNSAPDKSGLPSDRFSAERTGGSVSTLTIQRTQQEDSAVYLCASGGQGAEAFFGQGTRLTVV.

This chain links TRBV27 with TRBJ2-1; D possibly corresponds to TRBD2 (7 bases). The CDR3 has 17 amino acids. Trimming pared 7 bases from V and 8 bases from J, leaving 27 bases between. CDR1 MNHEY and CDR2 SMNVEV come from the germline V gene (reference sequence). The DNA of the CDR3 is TGTGCCAGCACACGGAGGGGGGGAGGCCAAGGATGGGATGAGCAGTTCTTC. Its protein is CASTRRGGGQGWDEQFF.